This TCR beta chain was sequenced in a study of shared clonotypes between healthy human individuals (TCRdb year 2020). A note on the overall study: Two women and a few men aged 18 to 49 years were included in the cohort. Per donor, three plates each were used for CD4 naive and CD4 memory, two for CD8 naive, and one for CD8 memory. The study deeply sequenced blood TCR repertoires of about 5 healthy adults to estimate repertoire size and the extent of clonotype sharing between individuals. Different laboratories and diverse techniques were used to prepare libraries and sequence TCR repertoires, to increase sequencing depth and limit assay-specific biases. Each donor's leukapheresis produced roughly between roughly 0.85 and 9.5 billion PBMCs. The paper's findings and limits, for the study overall: Pairwise subsampling led to the expectation that sequencing depth would affect the degree of clonotype sharing among donors. Even with the large sequencing depth, rarefaction of the sorted-subset datasets indicated that sequencing was incomplete. Higher generation probabilities were observed for clonotypes shared by all four sorted-subset donors than for non-shared clonotypes. Because the study included a small number of donors, the genetic and exposure-history diversity represented was limited. Larger estimated clonotype richness was generally found for naive subsets than for memory subsets. Only blood was sampled, and tissue TCR repertoires likely differ from those in blood. Sharing across several donors was observed for 4.5% to 6.5% of naive CD4, around 3.5% of naive CD8, 2% to 2.5% of memory CD4, and roughly 0.4% of memory CD8 clonotypes.

Using the deep immunoSEQ assay, multiplex PCR amplified TCR CDR3 regions from genomic DNA. Extracted genomic DNA from each cell subset was spread evenly across all wells of several immunoSEQ 96-well plates, with each plate serving as a replicate. For sorted subsets, about 200 ng genomic DNA, equal to approximately 30,000 T cell genomes, was loaded into each replicate PCR. Purified libraries were measured with a Qubit 3.0 fluorometer, size-checked on a Bioanalyzer 2100, and measured again with the KAPA Library Quantification kit. Every immunoSEQ 96-well plate was sequenced on a separate single-read 150-cycle Illumina NextSeq 550 flow cell. On the study's bioinformatics: Because the immunoSEQ output included only junctional sequences and no quality scores, the filtering could not be the same as the filtering used for full-length reads. To assign V/J genes and CDR3, sequences were annotated against IMGT germline references using PyIR, a Python wrapper for IgBLAST v1.9. Reads were filtered out if the reads had weak V/J assignments (E-value above 1e-6), no CDR3, stop codons, out-of-frame junctions, or ambiguous translated residues. V3J clonotypes were defined as sequences sharing the same inferred V gene, J gene, and CDR3 amino acid sequence. To compute the percentage overlap between repertoires, the number of shared unique clonotypes was divided by the size of the smaller repertoire. RTK rarefaction, the Chao1 estimator, and Recon v2.1 estimates of unobserved clonotypes were used to assess repertoire richness. OLGA was used to compute generation probabilities for all TCRbeta clonotypes that the gDNA method yielded from a few donors. This is the immuneACCESS table as TCRdb keeps it, with only in-frame sequences that have V and J called. A part of the clones is gone; compared with another copy, unresolved V genes explain less than half, and the rest is unexplained. For V, J and clone size, that table is used; D and trimming come from the DNA. Counted in this sample were 1 million to 1.3 million clones; about 80% of them appeared once. The ten largest account for 0.5% to 0.65% of the sample.

The donors were healthy, HIV-negative adults with no recently reported acute infections or vaccinations. All donors were Caucasian adults living in Nashville, Tennessee, USA. Magnetic negative selection was used to enrich CD4+ T cells, after which naive cells were positively selected on CD45RA and the negative fraction became the memory subset. After blood collection by leukapheresis, PBMCs were isolated using Ficoll-Histopaque density gradient centrifugation and then cryopreserved in the vapor phase of liquid nitrogen. Analytical flow cytometry was used to check the purity and quantity of each magnetically sorted T cell population. From each sorted fraction, genomic DNA was isolated and quantified by UV absorbance on a Nanodrop 2000c. This clone was observed many times. Its antigen target is currently unknown. No qualities accompany the bases; no much larger clone lies one base away. In the germline V gene, CDR1 corresponds to LGHNA and CDR2 to YSLEER. The germline ends are 20 bases apart after V is trimmed by 1 base and J by 10 bases. There are 17 amino acids in the CDR3, from cysteine to phenylalanine inclusive. This entry keeps only the CDR3 DNA: 51 bases, framed from base 1.

This sequence was found in a man younger than 35 in good health. Some clones in this sample may be carry-over from other donors' samples. The chain is encoded by TRBV4-3 joined to TRBJ1-6; TRBD1 is possibly the D segment (6 matching bases). The sequenced sample consisted of memory CD4+ T cells from PBMCs. The cell subset or site tag for this specimen amounts to: CD45RA-negative fraction. The CDR3 region: CASSQGPGKGDTSPLHF. The DNA sequence follows: TGCGCCAGCAGCCAAGGACCGGGCAAGGGGGACACCTCACCCCTCCACTTT.